The sequence of this T cell receptor (beta chain) was determined in a study of T cell responses to AZD1222 COVID-19 vaccine. The overall study: Timing groups of about 4 and about 12 weeks for second doses were pooled.

Sequenced by immunoSEQ multiplex PCR; TCRdb stores in-frame clones only, minus some. The table includes 120,000 to 150,000 clones, around 89% detected once. V was shortened by 2 bases and J by 4 bases, with 16 bases between the two germline ends. The germline gives CDR1 SGHNT, CDR2 YENEEA. This CDR3 comprises 16 residues. This clone has only one observation. The antigen remains unidentified. Overall study findings and caveats: The CD4 TCRs associated with vaccination extended across spike and predominated at 160-218 and 743-854. Donors were mostly white British, more females; clonal diversity possibly underestimated. Recipients of AZD1222 seropositive at baseline numbered only 5 to 7.

Specimen: peripheral blood, collected on day 0 of AZD1222 vaccination. The chain employs TRBV11-3 and TRBJ2-3, with D unclear. The TCR comes from an adult in good health. The chain's CDR3 is CASSLFTLGMADTQYF. The CDR3 nucleotides are TGTGCCAGCAGCTTATTTACGCTAGGCATGGCAGATACGCAGTATTTT.